This TCR beta chain was sequenced during a study of shared clonotypes between healthy human individuals. The overall study: Per donor, CD8 memory used one plate, CD8 naive used two, CD4 memory used three and CD4 naive used three. Points from the study as a whole: Expectations were that clonotype sharing among donors would be affected by sequencing depth.

Per germline, CDR1 SEHNR and CDR2 FQNEAQ (reference sequence). CDR3 length equals 13 residues. Remarks on this clone: Its target is unknown. This may come from a read error, since a much larger clone is one base off. Additional DNA sequences in this sample encode the identical CDR3.

The table came from immunoSEQ multiplex PCR; TCRdb's copy has only in-frame clones and leaves some out. Of some 2,100,000 clones listed, about 92% are singletons. Naive CD8 cells were CD45RO-negative, positively selected for CCR7, excluding terminally differentiated effector memory CD45RA+ cells. The chain carries TRBV7-9 and TRBJ2-7, with no clear D. The source material was naive CD8+ T cells from PBMCs. The TCR was taken from a young man in good health. Some clones in this sample may be carry-over from other donors' samples. CDR3 DNA sequence: TGTGCCAGCAGTTTAGTCAGCTCCTACGAGCAGTACTTC. Translation gives CASSLVSSYEQYF. The entire variable domain, with the rest obtained from reference TRBV7-9 and TRBJ2-7, is as follows: DTGVSQNPRHKITKRGQNVTFRCDPISEHNRLYWYRQTLGQGPEFLTYFQNEAQLEKSRLLSDRFSAERPKGSFSTLEIQRTEQGDSAMYLCASSLVSSYEQYFGPGTRLTVT.